The 9 T cell receptor beta chains below all came from one sample that was sequenced in a study of CD8 T cells in Susac syndrome. RNA amounts of about 0.45 to 1 ug underwent reverse transcription with random hexamers. TCRdb processed the immunoSEQ multiplex PCR reads anew with MiXCR; each CDR3 protein has one entry. The table lists around 130,000 distinct CDR3 sequences, 94% of them singletons. The sample was CD4+ T cells from PBMCs. The receptors shown here come from a human donor in good health.

The chain has TRBV2 and TRBJ2-3; 9 bases agree with TRBD2. The CDR3 is 13 amino acids. V was pared by 7 bases and J by 6 bases, with 5 bases of the junction left unmatched. CDR1 and CDR2 (germline): SNHLY, FYNNEI. CDR3 nucleotide sequence: TGTGCCAGCAAGGGGCGGGAGGGGGATACGCAGTATTTT. It specifies CASKGREGDTQYF.

J is TRBJ1-4 and V is TRBV19; D not certain. From germline, CDR1 is LNHDA and CDR2 SQIVND (reference sequence). CDR3 size: 15 residues. The V end was cut by 6 bases, the J end by 4 bases, with 15 bases between. This CDR3 is CASSKGPYLNEKLFF. The CDR3 region has the DNA TGTGCCAGTAGCAAAGGGCCTTACCTTAATGAAAAACTGTTTTTT.

This sequence joins TRBV7-9 and TRBJ2-5, with D perhaps matching TRBD2 (5 bases). Germline lookup yields CDR1 SEHNR and CDR2 FQNEAQ (reference sequence). Trimming shortened V by 3 bases and J by 4 bases, and 15 bases separated the two germline ends. The CDR3 extends over 15 amino acids. The CDR3 protein is CASSLTNGVAETQYF. The CDR3 DNA reads TGTGCCAGCAGCTTGACAAACGGGGTTGCAGAGACCCAGTACTTC.

The chain recombines TRBV24-1 with TRBJ2-1; the match to TRBD2 covers 15 bases. CDR1 is KGHDR and CDR2 is SFDVKD in the germline V gene. J gave up 15 bases and V 7 bases, and 12 bases lay outside the gene matches. The CDR3 is made up of 15 amino acids. The CDR3 DNA follows: TGTGCCACCAGGAAATTAGGACTAGCGGGAGGGCCAGGGTTCTTC. It yields the protein CATRKLGLAGGPGFF.

This rearrangement joins TRBV7-8 to TRBJ2-7; D is perhaps TRBD1 or TRBD2 (5 bases each). This CDR3 has 14 residues. Germline V gives CDR1 SGHVS, CDR2 FQNEAQ. V lost 5 bases and J 5 bases, leaving 16 bases between the germline ends. The CDR3 DNA reads TGTGCCAGCAGCCCGGGACGGACCATCCACGAGCAGTACTTC. This codes for CASSPGRTIHEQYF.

The chain is built from TRBV3-1 and TRBJ2-7, with 10 bases identical to TRBD1. Germline V gene data show CDR1 as LGHDT and CDR2 as YNNKEL (reference sequence). V lost 4 bases to trimming and J lost 5 bases; unmatched junction nucleotides: 2. This CDR3 comprises 13 residues. The CDR3 sequence is CASSRQGAHEQYF. The DNA of the CDR3 is TGTGCCAGCAGCCGACAGGGGGCCCACGAGCAGTACTTC.

This chain uses TRBV19 with TRBJ2-5; 9 nucleotides agree with TRBD1. Germline CDR1 and CDR2: LNHDA and SQIVND (reference sequence). CDR3 length: 16 amino acids. V shed 4 bases and J 5 bases; nucleotides not matched to a gene: 11. DNA for the CDR3: TGTGCCAGTAGTAGCCGACAGGGGGGACCGGAGGAGACCCAGTACTTC. It yields the protein CASSSRQGGPEETQYF.

The rearrangement uses TRBV11-2 and TRBJ2-1; 10 bases map to TRBD2. V shed 5 bases and J 9 bases; nucleotides not matched to a gene: 10. The V gene's germline CDR1 is SGHAT and CDR2 FQNNGV. The CDR3 is made up of 15 amino acids. In DNA form, the CDR3 reads TGTGCCAGCAGCACGAGCGGGAGGGCCCTCGGTGAGCAGTTCTTC. Its translation: CASSTSGRALGEQFF.

This clonotype was counted once. J is TRBJ1-1 and V is TRBV2; a weak D match, TRBD1 (6 bases). V lost 6 bases to trimming and J lost 3 bases, with 14 bases between them. Germline-derived CDR1 and CDR2 are SNHLY and FYNNEI. The CDR3 is 14 amino acids. CDR3 sequence reads: CASRTGPRDTEAFF. CDR3 DNA sequence: TGTGCCAGCAGGACAGGTCCGCGGGACACTGAAGCTTTCTTT.